A few counts support the clone carrying this TCR beta chain. The sample comes from a study of blood T cells in healthy people across ages. Trimming removed 0 bases from V and 9 bases from J; junction bases left unmatched: 13. Germline V gene lookup returns CDR1 DFQATT and CDR2 SNEGSKA (reference sequence). CDR3 length equals 16 residues. PCR was performed a second time for roughly 7 to 12 cycles using a sample-barcoded 5' primer and a J-beta primer mix. A single record per CDR3 protein comes from TCRdb applying MiXCR to the 5' RACE reads. The data show about 800,000 distinct CDR3 sequences, about 47% seen once.

The source of this sequence is a man aged 80 or over in good health. The chain uses TRBV20-1 and TRBJ2-1; 8 bases agree with TRBD1. What was sequenced was blood. This CDR3 reads CSARDIRTGRSGEQFF. The CDR3 region has the DNA TGCAGTGCTAGAGATATCAGGACAGGGAGAAGCGGTGAGCAGTTCTTC.